This TCR beta chain was observed in a study of blood T cell repertoires in COVID-19. The J segment lost 5 bases and the V segment lost 2 bases, leaving 10 bases of the junction unmatched. This CDR3 has 16 amino acids. Germline V lookup: CDR1 MNHEY, CDR2 SVGAGI. Clones were read by immunoSEQ multiplex PCR, and TCRdb kept only the in-frame ones, dropping some. The sample consists of some 200,000 clones, almost 85% of them appearing once. The TCR was taken from a human donor with acute or convalescent COVID-19. The donor label of this sample is uncertain. The source material was peripheral blood. This chain joins TRBV6-5 and TRBJ1-1; 8 bases match TRBD1. CDR3: CASSYAPTDRATEAFF. The CDR3 bases are TGTGCCAGCAGTTACGCCCCGACGGACAGGGCGACTGAAGCTTTCTTT.